This is a list of T cell receptor beta chains from one sample in a study of blood T cell repertoires in COVID-19. Using immunoSEQ multiplex PCR, the repertoire was profiled, and TCRdb retains in-frame clones only, with some absent. This sample has 200,000 to 250,000 clones, with around 84% found just once. Specimen: peripheral blood. Receptors originate from a man in his forties or fifties with acute or convalescent COVID-19. CDR3s include the opening cysteine and the closing phenylalanine or tryptophan. D genes are given only for firm matches. For some rows the clone size is stated as once, few or many, or as a class when expanded; others skip it.

d_call clone_size j_call v_call cdr3_nt cdr3_aa
. . TRBJ2-7 TRBV7-8 TGTGCCAGCAGCCTGCGGGGCCCTTCCTACGAGCAGTACTTC CASSLRGPSYEQYF
. once TRBJ1-2 TRBV5-1 TGCGCCAGCAGCCGACAGGATCCCCTCTATGGCTACACCTTC CASSRQDPLYGYTF
TRBD1 . TRBJ1-5 TRBV4-1 TGCGCCAGCAGCCGTAGAGACAGGGGAGGATATGAGGGCAATCAGCCCCAGCATTTT CASSRRDRGGYEGNQPQHF
TRBD1 . TRBJ2-2 TRBV6-5 TGTGCCAGCAGGCAACAGGGGGCGAGCACCGGGGAGCTGTTTTTT CASRQQGASTGELFF
. once TRBJ2-2 TRBV3-1/TRBV3-2 TGTGCCAGCAGACGGACAGTTCTTCCCGGGGAGCTGTTTTTT CASRRTVLPGELFF
. . TRBJ2-7 TRBV28 TGTGCCAGCAGTGGATCGTCGGGTTTCTACGAGCAGTACTTC CASSGSSGFYEQYF
TRBD1 . TRBJ1-5 TRBV27 TGTGCCAGCAGTTTATACTCGGACAGGGAAGGCAATCAGCCCCAGCATTTT CASSLYSDREGNQPQHF
. . TRBJ1-1 TRBV5-1 TGCGCCAGCAGTTTCAGCGGGGGAAACACTGAAGCTTTCTTT CASSFSGGNTEAFF
. few TRBJ2-2 TRBV5-1 TGCGCCAGCAGCTTAAGACCGGGGGACACCGGGGAGCTGTTTTTT CASSLRPGDTGELFF
. . TRBJ2-7 TRBV29-1 TGCAGCGCCGGGTCTACCCACTACGAGCAGTACTTC CSAGSTHYEQYF
TRBD1 once TRBJ1-2 TRBV11-2 TGTGCCAGCAGCCCTGGACAGGGGGAGAGTTTCTACACCTTC CASSPGQGESFYTF
TRBD2 . TRBJ2-2 TRBV12-5 TGTGCTAGTGGTTTCCCCAGCGGGATCCCCGGGGAGCTGTTTTTT CASGFPSGIPGELFF
. . TRBJ1-2 TRBV18 TGTGCCAGCTCACCGCCAGGATATAACTATGGCTACACCTTC CASSPPGYNYGYTF
. . TRBJ1-2 TRBV6-5 TGTGCCAGCAGGCAATGGAGGGATGGCTACACCTTC CASRQWRDGYTF
. . TRBJ1-3 TRBV7-9 TGTGCCAGCAGCTTAGCCAGGGCTGGAAACACCATATATTTT CASSLARAGNTIYF
. . TRBJ2-7 TRBV18 TGTGCCAGCTCACCCGGAGAGAAGCCCTACGAGCAGTACTTC CASSPGEKPYEQYF
. . TRBJ1-1 TRBV6-5 TGTGCCAGCAGACAGGGCGGAATCGACACTGAAGCTTTCTTT CASRQGGIDTEAFF
TRBD1 . TRBJ1-2 TRBV5-4 TGTGCCAGCAGCTCGACAGGGGGCTGGGGCTACACCTTC CASSSTGGWGYTF